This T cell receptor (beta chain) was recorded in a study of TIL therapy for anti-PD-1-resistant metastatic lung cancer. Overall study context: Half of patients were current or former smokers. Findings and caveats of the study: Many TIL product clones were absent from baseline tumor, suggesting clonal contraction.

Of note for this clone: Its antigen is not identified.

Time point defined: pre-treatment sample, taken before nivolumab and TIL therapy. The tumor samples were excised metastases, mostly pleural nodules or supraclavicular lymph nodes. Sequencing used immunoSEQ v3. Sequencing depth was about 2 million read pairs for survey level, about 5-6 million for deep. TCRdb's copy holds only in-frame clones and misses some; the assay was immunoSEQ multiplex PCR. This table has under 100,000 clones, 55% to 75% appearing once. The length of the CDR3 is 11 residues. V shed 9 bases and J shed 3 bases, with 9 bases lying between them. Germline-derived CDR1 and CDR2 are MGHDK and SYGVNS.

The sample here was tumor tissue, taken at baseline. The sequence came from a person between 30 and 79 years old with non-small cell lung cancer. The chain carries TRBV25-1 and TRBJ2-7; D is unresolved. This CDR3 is CASMDGYEQYF. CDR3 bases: TGTGCCAGTATGGATGGCTACGAGCAGTACTTC.